Detailed here is one T cell receptor (beta chain). The protocol was immunoSEQ multiplex PCR, while the TCRdb copy is restricted to in-frame clones and leaves out a portion. The table has under 100,000 clones, under 95% seen once. Autoimmune disease history or systemic immunosuppression disqualified patients. The CDR3 contains 15 residues. V shed 1 base and J shed 0 bases, with 9 bases lying between them. CDR1 is PRHDT and CDR2 is FYEKMQ in the germline V gene (reference sequence). This sample is drawn from a study of OX40 agonist ivuxolimab in advanced cancers. The sequencing here drew on CD4+ or CD8+ T cells sorted from blood, taken in a trial of the OX40 agonist ivuxolimab. The chain carries TRBV13 and TRBJ1-1; D is undetermined. This clonotype was obtained from an adult with an advanced solid tumor such as melanoma, head and neck, liver or kidney cancer. The CDR3 spells CASSLVREVNTEAFF. The CDR3 coding sequence is TGTGCCAGCAGCTTAGTCCGGGAAGTGAACACTGAAGCTTTCTTT.